Presented here are 32 T cell receptor beta chains from one specimen sequenced in a study of monozygotic twins with inflammatory bowel disease. TCRdb re-called the 5' RACE reads and shows each CDR3 protein once, DNA omitted. This specimen shows roughly 100,000 distinct CDR3 sequences; the ten leading clones hold more than 1.5%. The material sequenced was blood. These receptors all come from a human donor with ulcerative colitis or Crohn's disease, or a healthy co-twin of an affected twin (not recorded which).

This chain links TRBV27 with TRBJ2-3; TCRdb picks TRBD2, but there is no DNA to check that call. The CDR3 covers 16 residues. Looked up from germline, CDR1 is MNHEY and CDR2 is SMNVEV (reference sequence). The CDR3 loop is CASRPLAGGPTDTQYF.

The chain combines TRBV11-2 with TRBJ2-1; TCRdb names TRBD2, which stays unverified in the absence of DNA. The CDR3 is made up of 14 amino acids. Germline V gene data show CDR1 as SGHAT and CDR2 as FQNNGV. CDR3 sequence: CASSLRQDRVIPFF.

V and J are TRBV25-1 and TRBJ1-3. The CDR3 is made up of 14 amino acids. Looked up from germline, CDR1 is MGHDK and CDR2 is SYGVNS. CDR3 protein: CASSDHSSGNTIYF.

The chain is built from TRBV5-4 and TRBJ2-1; as DNA is missing, the TRBD1 call by TCRdb cannot be tested. Germline CDR1 is SGHNT and CDR2 is YYREEE (reference sequence). This CDR3 is built from 15 residues. The CDR3 sequence: CASSSGQGWNNEQFF.

This chain connects TRBV3-1 to TRBJ2-2; the TCRdb D gene call, TRBD2, has no DNA to confirm it. The germline V gene encodes CDR1 LGHDT and CDR2 YNNKEL (reference sequence). This CDR3 has 15 residues. The CDR3 here is CASGPASLVTGELFF.

The chain has TRBV20-1 and TRBJ2-3; TCRdb lists TRBD1, though no DNA is available to test this call. Germline-derived CDR1 and CDR2 are DFQATT and SNEGSKA (reference sequence). The CDR3 covers 14 residues. This chain's CDR3 is CSARRQGRSDTQYF.

The chain uses TRBV9 and TRBJ2-1; TCRdb returns TRBD2, unconfirmable since there is no DNA. Germline CDR1 is SGDLS and CDR2 is YYNGEE. The CDR3 extends over 19 amino acids. This chain's CDR3 is CASSAPGRLAGESYNEQFF.

The chain is built from TRBV5-1 and TRBJ2-5; absent DNA, TCRdb's TRBD2 call cannot be checked. CDR1 is SGHRS and CDR2 is YFSETQ in the germline V gene. CDR3 length: 15 residues. CDR3 in amino acids: CASSGEGYSQETQYF.

The CDR3 loop reads CSVDARAGTDTQYF. V usage is TRBV29-1 and J usage is TRBJ2-3; TCRdb calls TRBD2, which cannot be checked without DNA. Germline CDR1 and CDR2: SQVTM and ANQGSEA. CDR3 length: 14 amino acids.

The chain has TRBV7-2 and TRBJ2-7; TCRdb lists TRBD1, though no DNA is available to test this call. The germline V gene has CDR1 SGHTA and CDR2 FQGNSA. CDR3 size: 14 residues. The CDR3 loop is CASSLQRDIYEQYF.

This chain joins TRBV29-1 and TRBJ2-7; TCRdb returns TRBD2, unconfirmable since there is no DNA. The CDR3 has 14 amino acids. In germline, CDR1 is SQVTM, CDR2 ANQGSEA. The CDR3 is CSVEWGGLATEQYF.

The rearrangement joins TRBV30 to TRBJ2-7; there is no DNA to check the TCRdb D call of TRBD1. This CDR3 is 14 amino acids long. Germline lookup yields CDR1 GTSNPN and CDR2 SVGIG (reference sequence). CDR3: CAWSVVGPPLEQYF.

This chain uses TRBV20-1 with TRBJ2-5; absent DNA, TCRdb's TRBD2 call cannot be checked. CDR1 is DFQATT, CDR2 SNEGSKA, per germline (reference sequence). This CDR3 has 14 amino acids. The chain's CDR3 is CSATRIAGQETQYF.

The chain recombines TRBV30 with TRBJ1-4; TCRdb names TRBD1, which stays unverified in the absence of DNA. This CDR3 is built from 14 residues. Germline loops: CDR1 GTSNPN, CDR2 SVGIG (reference sequence). This CDR3 is CAWSKGAANEKLFF.

The V and J genes are TRBV20-1 and TRBJ1-1; with no DNA, the TCRdb D assignment of TRBD1 cannot be verified. This CDR3 spans 15 amino acids. Germline V gene sequence: CDR1 DFQATT, CDR2 SNEGSKA (reference sequence). The CDR3 loop reads CSANTGGGGKRGAFF.

This chain connects TRBV7-2 to TRBJ1-1. Germline V gene sequence: CDR1 SGHTA, CDR2 FQGNSA. The CDR3 contains 13 residues. The CDR3 sequence is CASSFARAREAFF.

The chain has TRBV20-1 and TRBJ2-7. Germline CDR1 DFQATT, CDR2 SNEGSKA (reference sequence). The CDR3 contains 12 residues. The CDR3 region is CSARDYFYEQYF.

The V gene is TRBV20-1, the J gene TRBJ2-3. CDR3 size: 15 residues. From germline, CDR1 is DFQATT and CDR2 SNEGSKA (reference sequence). The CDR3 spells CSASDDFDSTDTQYF.

This chain connects TRBV29-1 to TRBJ2-2. The CDR3 extends over 12 amino acids. Germline V lookup: CDR1 SQVTM, CDR2 ANQGSEA. This CDR3 is CSYRANTGELFF.

The chain employs TRBV5-1 and TRBJ2-6. This CDR3 is 13 amino acids long. CDR1 and CDR2 (germline): SGHRS, YFSETQ. Here the CDR3 reads CASSTSGANVLTF.

V usage is TRBV6-5 and J usage is TRBJ2-4. Germline V CDR1 and CDR2: MNHEY, SVGAGI. The CDR3 has 14 residues. CDR3 sequence reads: CASSYNGAKNIQYF.

V and J are TRBV7-2 and TRBJ2-1; checking the TCRdb D call of TRBD2 is not possible without DNA. Germline CDR1 reads SGHTA; CDR2 reads FQGNSA. The CDR3 runs 16 residues. The CDR3: CASSLWTSGGGVEQFF.

The rearrangement joins TRBV12-3 or TRBV12-4 to TRBJ2-7; TCRdb reports TRBD1, a call that lacks DNA to check it against. This CDR3 has 16 residues. This chain's CDR3 is CASSLNPFRGVYEQYF.

CDR3 amino acids: CASSPLWTSGSWDEQFF. J is TRBJ2-1 and V is TRBV18; TCRdb returns TRBD2, unconfirmable since there is no DNA. Germline V gene sequence: CDR1 KGHSH, CDR2 LQKENI. CDR3 length equals 17 residues. Full variable domain (rest looked up from reference TRBV18 and TRBJ2-1): NAGVMQNPRHLVRRRGQEARLRCSPMKGHSHVYWYRQLPEEGLKFMVYLQKENIIDESGMPKERFSAEFPKEGPSILRIQQVVRGDSAAYFCASSPLWTSGSWDEQFFGPGTRLTVL.

This rearrangement joins TRBV18 to TRBJ2-3. This CDR3 is built from 16 residues. Germline assignment: CDR1 KGHSH and CDR2 LQKENI. The CDR3 loop reads CASSPSVRGSADTQYF. Based on the CDR3 plus reference TRBV18 and TRBJ2-3, the full variable domain is NAGVMQNPRHLVRRRGQEARLRCSPMKGHSHVYWYRQLPEEGLKFMVYLQKENIIDESGMPKERFSAEFPKEGPSILRIQQVVRGDSAAYFCASSPSVRGSADTQYFGPGTRLTVL.

The chain links TRBV7-9 to TRBJ1-2. The V gene's germline CDR1 is SEHNR and CDR2 FQNEAQ (reference sequence). This CDR3 has 15 residues. CDR3 sequence reads: CASEDPGPSNYGYTF.

V usage is TRBV29-1 and J usage is TRBJ2-1; without DNA, the TCRdb call of TRBD1 cannot be checked. Germline values: CDR1 SQVTM, CDR2 ANQGSEA. There are 16 residues in the CDR3. The CDR3 loop is CSVEVGDRAPHNEQFF.

The chain uses TRBV9 and TRBJ2-3; TCRdb calls TRBD1, which cannot be checked without DNA. Germline CDR1 SGDLS, CDR2 YYNGEE. This CDR3 is 15 amino acids long. The CDR3 loop reads CASSATGTSTDTQYF.

CDR3 protein: CASSDGSGGADTQYF. The chain has TRBV6-4 and TRBJ2-3; without DNA, the TCRdb call of TRBD2 cannot be checked. Germline CDR1 is MRHNA and CDR2 is SNTAGT. CDR3 length equals 15 residues.

The chain couples TRBV9 to TRBJ2-1; TCRdb names TRBD2, which stays unverified in the absence of DNA. Germline V CDR1 and CDR2: SGDLS, YYNGEE. This CDR3 is built from 14 residues. This CDR3 reads CASSAGGVHNEQFF.

The chain employs TRBV6-1 and TRBJ2-4. The CDR3 has 15 residues. Per the germline V gene, CDR1 is MNHNS and CDR2 is SASEGT. The CDR3 sequence: CASSPRHSSKNMQYF.

The CDR3 region is CASSLATGGYGYTF. The chain recombines TRBV5-1 with TRBJ1-2; TCRdb's D gene call, TRBD1, goes unchecked for lack of DNA. The CDR3 loop spans 14 amino acids. Germline values: CDR1 SGHRS, CDR2 YFSETQ.